Below, 17 T cell receptor beta chains from the same sample are listed, as sequenced in a study of cytomegalovirus exposure and HLA in healthy donors. Amplification used 60 Vbeta primers and 13 Jbeta primers. Here immunoSEQ multiplex PCR was the method, and the copy in TCRdb shows in-frame clones only, minus some. The table includes 150,000 to 200,000 clones, approximately 65% detected once. The sample consisted of PBMCs. Receptors originate from a man aged 35 to 55 in good health and CMV-seronegative.

The rearrangement uses TRBV30 and TRBJ1-1; no clear D gene. Trimming removed 5 bases from V and 3 bases from J, with 7 bases in between. The CDR3 spans 11 residues. Germline V CDR1 and CDR2: GTSNPN, SVGIG (reference sequence). The CDR3 protein is CAWVIHTEAFF. Written as DNA, the CDR3 is TGTGCCTGGGTTATCCACACTGAAGCTTTCTTT.

The chain employs TRBV6-5 and TRBJ1-4; D ambiguous. This CDR3 spans 14 amino acids. The germline V and J ends were trimmed by 0 bases and 7 bases, with 9 bases remaining between them. Germline V gives CDR1 MNHEY, CDR2 SVGAGI. The CDR3 here is CASSYSPRVEKLFF. DNA of the CDR3: TGTGCCAGCAGTTACTCGCCGCGAGTTGAAAAACTGTTTTTT.

The CDR3 bases are TGCGCCAGCAGCCCGGATCGATCAGGGGGGTCCGGGGAGCTGTTTTTT. Amino acid sequence: CASSPDRSGGSGELFF. The gene calls are TRBV5-1 and TRBJ2-2; D may be TRBD1 (7 bases). This CDR3 has 16 residues. Trimming pared 4 bases from V and 6 bases from J, leaving 19 bases between. Per the germline V gene, CDR1 is SGHRS and CDR2 is YFSETQ.

The table lists this clone with a count of one. The V gene is TRBV6-5, the J gene TRBJ2-5, with 8 bases lining up with TRBD2. The ends lost 2 bases at V and 5 bases at J; junction bases unmatched: 4. This CDR3 contains 14 residues. Germline lookup yields CDR1 MNHEY and CDR2 SVGAGI. The CDR3 DNA follows: TGTGCCAGCAGTTACGCGGGGGGAGGGGAGACCCAGTACTTC. It translates to CASSYAGGGETQYF.

This chain joins TRBV4-3 and TRBJ1-3; a weak D match, TRBD1 (6 bases). The V and J ends lost 1 base and 2 bases respectively, with 12 bases between them. The germline CDR1 and CDR2 sequences are LGHNA and YSLEER. The CDR3 totals 16 residues. This chain's CDR3 is CASSQVAAGAGNTIYF. DNA for the CDR3: TGCGCCAGCAGCCAAGTCGCCGCAGGGGCTGGAAACACCATATATTTT.

The chain couples TRBV6-5 to TRBJ1-1; TRBD1 matches at 10 bases. The CDR3 spans 14 residues. Per germline, CDR1 MNHEY and CDR2 SVGAGI. Trimming removed 2 bases from V and 7 bases from J; junction bases left unmatched: 4. The CDR3 nucleotides read TGTGCCAGCAGTTACAGACAGGGGGCCGGTGAAGCTTTCTTT. Translation gives CASSYRQGAGEAFF.

This clone was seen a handful of times. The J gene is TRBJ1-4, the V gene TRBV2, with TRBD1 matching 8 bases. Germline V gene data show CDR1 as SNHLY and CDR2 as FYNNEI. The CDR3 spans 15 residues. V dropped 6 bases and J dropped 8; count of bases not matched to a gene: 11. The CDR3 region has the DNA TGTGCCAGCAGGCCCTATGGACAGGGAAACGAAAAACTGTTTTTT. Translated: CASRPYGQGNEKLFF.

The chain carries TRBV11-3 and TRBJ2-1; 9 positions match TRBD1. This CDR3 comprises 18 residues. V gave up 1 base and J gave up 2 bases; unmatched junction bases: 9. Germline CDR1 reads SGHNT; CDR2 reads YENEEA. The CDR3 loop is CASSLAPHDRGAYNEQFF. DNA for the CDR3: TGTGCCAGCAGCTTAGCGCCCCACGACAGGGGGGCCTACAATGAGCAGTTCTTC.

V is TRBV5-8 and J is TRBJ2-3; TRBD1 aligns across 7 bases. The CDR3 is 15 amino acids. The V segment lost 1 base and the J segment 4 bases; nucleotides outside the gene matches: 6. The germline V gene encodes CDR1 SGHTS and CDR2 YDEGEE. As DNA, the CDR3 is TGTGCCAGCAGCTTGTCGGCAGGGGGTGCAGATACGCAGTATTTT. Protein: CASSLSAGGADTQYF.

The chain joins TRBV5-8 to TRBJ2-3, with TRBD2 as a possible D gene (5 bases). In germline, CDR1 is SGHTS, CDR2 YDEGEE. The V and J ends lost 2 bases and 3 bases respectively, with 13 bases between them. There are 15 residues in the CDR3. CDR3 loop: CASSFRTAQTDTQYF. CDR3 nucleotide sequence: TGTGCCAGCAGCTTCAGGACTGCTCAGACAGATACGCAGTATTTT.

The CDR3 bases are TGTGCCAGCAGTGATGCAGGGCTAGCGGGAAACTACAATGAGCAGTTCTTC. Protein product: CASSDAGLAGNYNEQFF. This sequence joins TRBV6-4 and TRBJ2-1; 9 nucleotides agree with TRBD2. CDR3 length equals 17 residues. Trimming took 3 bases from V and 3 from J; bases not matched to a gene: 9. Germline CDR1 and CDR2: MRHNA and SNTAGT.

The rearrangement links TRBV11-1 to TRBJ2-5, with 8 bases identical to TRBD2. V lost 3 bases and J lost 2; bases outside the gene matches: 5. Germline CDR1 reads SGHAT; CDR2 reads FQDESV (reference sequence). This CDR3 region has 15 residues. The CDR3 protein is CASSFNAGGQETQYF. CDR3 nucleotides: TGTGCCAGCAGCTTCAACGCGGGGGGACAAGAGACCCAGTACTTC.

V is TRBV27 and J is TRBJ1-2; TRBD1 matches at 8 bases. CDR1 is MNHEY, CDR2 SMNVEV, per germline (reference sequence). With 2 bases clipped from V and 2 bases from J, the junction kept 4 bases outside the gene matches. This CDR3 comprises 15 residues. CDR3 in amino acids: CASSLRRQGNYGYTF. Here the CDR3 DNA reads TGTGCCAGCAGTTTACGGAGACAGGGGAACTATGGCTACACCTTC.

This clone was counted a single time. The V gene is TRBV11-3, the J gene TRBJ2-7, with D possibly being TRBD2 (6 bases). Germline V gene lookup returns CDR1 SGHNT and CDR2 YENEEA. The length of the CDR3 is 14 residues. Trimming left V 5 bases short and J 6 bases short, with 17 bases between. Here the CDR3 reads CASSPGEESGEQYF. DNA for the CDR3: TGTGCCAGCAGCCCGGGAGAGGAATCGGGCGAGCAGTACTTC.

The chain has TRBV7-3 and TRBJ2-5; D uncertain. The CDR3 runs to 12 residues. V was shortened by 3 bases and J by 5 bases, with 7 bases between the two germline ends. The germline V gene encodes CDR1 SGHTA and CDR2 FQGTGA. CDR3 amino acids: CASSFGRETQYF. The CDR3 nucleotides read TGTGCCAGCAGCTTCGGCAGGGAGACCCAGTACTTC.

This chain links TRBV18 with TRBJ2-7; 7 bases map to TRBD1. The CDR3 is 13 residues long. Germline values: CDR1 KGHSH, CDR2 LQKENI. J was trimmed by 6 bases and V by 3 bases; bases with no gene match: 5. CDR3 sequence: CASSPRQGGEQYF. Written as DNA, the CDR3 is TGTGCCAGCTCACCGAGACAGGGCGGCGAGCAGTACTTC.

This clone occurred once. This CDR3 is also generated by other DNA sequences in the sample. V usage is TRBV7-3 and J usage is TRBJ2-1; maybe TRBD2 (5 bases). CDR3 length: 13 residues. With 0 bases removed from V and 5 bases from J, the gap between germline ends came to 5 bases. The germline gives CDR1 SGHTA, CDR2 FQGTGA. DNA of the CDR3: TGTGCCAGCAGCTTAACGAGGGACAATGAGCAGTTCTTC. Amino acids: CASSLTRDNEQFF.